A single sample gave rise to the 4 T cell receptor beta chains below, sequenced in a study of T-cell reconstitution after alpha-beta-depleted transplantation in children. It was with unique molecular identifiers that the TCRbeta library was prepared. MiXCR, run by TCRdb on the PCR reads, gives a single entry per CDR3 protein. Of hundreds of thousands of distinct CDR3 sequences detected, 13% appear once; the ten largest clones hold over 3.5%. The source was PBMCs, collected from the stem cell graft. The receptor source for this set is a human donor who donated a stem cell graft to a child with Fanconi anemia.

A note on this clonotype: The CDR3 end shows no conserved phenylalanine or tryptophan, and so a read error is likely. This rearrangement joins TRBV3-1 to TRBJ2-1, with D possibly called TRBD1 or TRBD2 (5 bases each). V lost 4 bases and J lost 4, with 14 bases in between. The CDR3 is made up of 15 amino acids. The V gene's germline CDR1 is LGHDT and CDR2 YNNKEL (reference sequence). Here the CDR3 reads CASSRGSTAYNEQFC. For the CDR3, the DNA is TGTGCCAGCAGCCGGGGGTCGACAGCATACAATGAGCAGTTCTGC.

The chain couples TRBV9 to TRBJ2-7, with 7 bases aligning to TRBD2. This CDR3 is 15 amino acids long. Trimming cost V 4 bases and J 2 bases; bases outside gene matches: 9. Germline CDR1 is SGDLS and CDR2 is YYNGEE. The chain's CDR3 is CASSPRREATYEQYF. The CDR3 DNA follows: TGTGCCAGCAGCCCCCGCCGGGAGGCAACCTACGAGCAGTACTTC.

In its sample, this clonotype was seen a few times. The CDR3 sequence: CASSRNRVREAYEQYF. Here the CDR3 DNA reads TGCGCCAGCAGTCGGAACCGAGTCAGGGAAGCGTACGAGCAGTACTTC. The chain employs TRBV23-1 and TRBJ2-7, with D possibly matching TRBD1 (5 bases). TRBV23-1 is flagged as an ORF with uncertain function. The CDR3 spans 16 residues. The V and J ends lost 4 bases and 4 bases respectively, with 20 bases between them.

This clonotype has at least ten counts. The chain recombines TRBV12-3 or TRBV12-4 with TRBJ2-5; TRBD2 is a possible D gene (6 bases). The V and J ends lost 5 bases and 2 bases respectively, with 12 bases between them. CDR3 length: 14 residues. The chain's CDR3 is CASSPGDLQETQYF. As DNA, the CDR3 is TGTGCCAGCAGTCCTGGGGACTTACAAGAGACCCAGTACTTC.